This T cell receptor (beta chain) was identified in a study of blood T cell repertoires in COVID-19. At the level of the study: Both acute and convalescent COVID-19 samples were obtained from the United States, Italy and Spain. T cells, B-cell-depleted T cells, or PBMCs provided the cDNA or gDNA that served as material.

The CDR3 is made up of 15 amino acids. The trim removed 5 bases at V and 0 bases at J, leaving 4 bases unmatched. CDR1 is SGHNT and CDR2 is YENEEA in the germline V gene. Original handling: Researchers report that nucleated cell counts were estimated from reference gene primer amplification. Generated by immunoSEQ multiplex PCR, the TCRdb table keeps only in-frame clones and is missing some. V and J calls and clone size follow that table, whereas D and trimming were derived from the DNA. The table has some 130,000 clones, roughly 88% seen once; the top ten hold about 9.3%. This rearrangement joins TRBV11-3 to TRBJ2-1; 7 bases fit TRBD1. The sequenced material came from peripheral blood. The receptor comes from a man aged 50 to 59 with acute or convalescent COVID-19. CDR3 residues: CASSKGGASYNEQFF. The CDR3 DNA follows: TGTGCCAGCAGCAAAGGGGGCGCCTCCTACAATGAGCAGTTCTTC. Full variable domain (missing parts from reference TRBV11-3 and TRBJ2-1): EAGVVQSPRYKIIEKKQPVAFWCNPISGHNTLYWYLQNLGQGPELLIRYENEEAVDDSQLPKDRFSAERLKGVDSTLKIQPAELGDSAVYLCASSKGGASYNEQFFGPGTRLTVL.